The 26 T cell receptor delta chains given below trace back to one sample, sequenced in a study of gamma-delta chains in newborns, infants, children. TCRdb ran CATT on the reads. This sample carries 14,000 to 15,000 delta-chain clones, around 7% of them seen once, and the ten largest clones take about a fifth. Source material: blood. The receptor set was obtained from a child who was a newborn, infant or young child, either healthy, febrile or measles-vaccinated (not recorded which).

This clone occurred a few times. This may be a read error: a much more frequent sequence differs by one nucleotide. This rearrangement joins TRDV2 to TRDJ3, with D tentatively TRDD3 (6 bases). The CDR3 sequence is 16 residues long. Germline CDR1 is GEAIGNYY and CDR2 is EKD. CDR3 residues: CACDTVDTRDARQMFF. The CDR3 DNA follows: TGTGCCTGTGACACCGTGGATACTCGGGACGCCCGACAGATGTTTTTC.

The chain carries TRDV2 and TRDJ3, with 11 nucleotides matching TRDD3. The CDR3 sequence is 19 residues long. The germline gives CDR1 GEAIGNYY, CDR2 EKD. The V gene end was trimmed by 3 bases and the J gene end by 0 bases; junction bases not matched to a gene: 6. In nucleotides, the CDR3 is TGTGCCTGTGACCTACTGGGGGATATAGGCTCCTGGGACACCCGACAGATGTTTTTC. Protein sequence: CACDLLGDIGSWDTRQMFF.

Ten or more counts support this clone. A much larger clone is a single base away; this may be a read error. The same CDR3 is also encoded by other DNA sequences in this sample. V gene TRDV2 combines with J gene TRDJ3; 11 nucleotides line up with TRDD3. The V gene end was trimmed by 1 base and the J gene end by 2 bases; junction bases not matched to a gene: 3. Germline V gene lookup returns CDR1 GEAIGNYY and CDR2 EKD. CDR3 size: 18 residues. CDR3 in amino acids: CACDTGGYAAWDTRQMFF. In nucleotides, the CDR3 is TGTGCCTGTGACACTGGGGGATACGCGGCCTGGGACACCCGACAGATGTTTTTC.

This clone showed up just a few times. This clone may be a read error of a much larger clone one base away. The same CDR3 also results from other DNA sequences found in this sample. The rearrangement uses TRDV2 and TRDJ3, with TRDD3 matching 11 bases. Trimming cost V 1 base and J 0 bases; bases outside gene matches: 4. Germline CDR1 GEAIGNYY, CDR2 EKD. There are 19 residues in the CDR3. The DNA of the CDR3 is TGTGCCTGTGACACTTTGGGGGATACGCGCTCCTGGGACACCCGACAGATGTTTTTC. Translation: CACDTLGDTRSWDTRQMFF.

This clone was detected a few times. V and J are TRDV2 and TRDJ3; 12 nucleotides agree with TRDD3. The CDR3 length is 20 residues. V lost 1 base, J lost 2 bases, and 8 bases stayed unmatched. CDR1 is GEAIGNYY, CDR2 EKD, per germline. The CDR3 protein is CACDTVGLGDTPWDTRQMFF. CDR3 nucleotides: TGTGCCTGTGACACGGTGGGGCTGGGGGATACGCCCTGGGACACCCGACAGATGTTTTTC.

V is TRDV2 and J is TRDJ3; TRDD3 aligns across 11 bases. V was clipped by 3 bases and J by 0 bases; unmatched bases: 6. The CDR3 spans 19 residues. The germline gives CDR1 GEAIGNYY, CDR2 EKD. Written as DNA, the CDR3 is TGTGCCTGTGACGCCTGGGGGATACCGAGCTCCTGGGACACCCGACAGATGTTTTTC. It yields the protein CACDAWGIPSSWDTRQMFF.

Worth noting for this clone: The amino acid sequence in TCRdb belongs to a much larger clone and departs from this DNA's translation at residue 9, likely a sequencing read error; the sequence shown is translated from the DNA. The chain employs TRDV2 and TRDJ3, with 10 bases matching TRDD3. The CDR3 is made up of 16 amino acids. The V and J ends lost 1 base and 5 bases, in that order; junction bases with no gene match: 1. Germline V gene sequence: CDR1 GEAIGNYY, CDR2 EKD. CDR3: CACDTGGYRDTRQMFF. In DNA, the CDR3 is TGTGCCTGTGACACTGGGGGATACCGGGACACCCGACAGATGTTTTTC.

This clone rates as medium-sized. The chain links TRDV2 to TRDJ3; TRDD3 aligns across 13 bases. The germline V gene encodes CDR1 GEAIGNYY and CDR2 EKD. The CDR3 extends over 21 amino acids. The ends lost 0 bases at V and 0 bases at J; junction bases unmatched: 7. The CDR3 is CACDTVLGDTTSSWDTRQMFF. CDR3 DNA: TGTGCCTGTGACACCGTACTGGGGGATACGACTAGCTCCTGGGACACCCGACAGATGTTTTTC.

In the case of this clone: The protein recorded in TCRdb does not match the translated DNA at residue 10; the protein presented here comes from translating the DNA. Written as DNA, the CDR3 is TGTGCCTGTGACATACTGGGGGATACAAACACCGATAAACTCATCTTT. This translates into CACDILGDTNTDKLIF. J is TRDJ1 and V is TRDV2; 12 bases align to TRDD3. The CDR3 loop spans 16 amino acids. Germline-derived CDR1 and CDR2 are GEAIGNYY and EKD. V lost 2 bases and J lost 0; bases outside the gene matches: 3.

This clone was found a few times. The V call is TRDV2, the J call TRDJ3; 9 bases fit TRDD3. The CDR3 consists of 21 residues. Trimming at V came to 0 bases and at J to 0 bases, leaving 11 bases not matched to a gene. Germline assignment: CDR1 GEAIGNYY and CDR2 EKD. CDR3 sequence reads: CACDTVFRGYDSSWDTRQMFF. CDR3 nucleotide sequence: TGTGCCTGTGACACCGTTTTTCGGGGATACGATAGCTCCTGGGACACCCGACAGATGTTTTTC.

This chain joins TRDV2 and TRDJ3; 8 bases match TRDD3. The CDR3 is 18 amino acids. Losses at the gene ends were 3 bases for V and 1 base for J; bases not matched to a gene: 7. Germline CDR1 is GEAIGNYY and CDR2 is EKD. The CDR3 is CACDHWGSSSWDTRQMFF. In DNA form, the CDR3 reads TGTGCCTGTGACCACTGGGGGTCTTCTTCCTGGGACACCCGACAGATGTTTTTC.

There are many counts of this clone. The rearrangement joins TRDV2 to TRDJ3; TRDD3 matches at 8 bases. The CDR3 runs to 19 residues. Germline assignment: CDR1 GEAIGNYY and CDR2 EKD. V trimming: 1 base; J trimming: 0 bases; junction bases outside the gene matches: 7. CDR3 coding DNA: TGTGCCTGTGACACGGGATACGCGGCTAGCTCCTGGGACACCCGACAGATGTTTTTC. Encoded protein: CACDTGYAASSWDTRQMFF.

This clone is labeled as medium-sized. The rearrangement links TRDV2 to TRDJ2; 10 positions match TRDD3. The CDR3 has 14 residues. J was trimmed by 5 bases and V by 3 bases; bases with no gene match: 2. The germline CDR1 and CDR2 sequences are GEAIGNYY and EKD. Here the CDR3 DNA reads TGTGCCTGTGACCGACTGGGGGATACAGCACAACTCTTCTTT. Protein: CACDRLGDTAQLFF.

This clone was recorded a few times. TCRdb attributes to this sequence the protein of a much larger clone, which differs from the DNA translation at residue 9; a read error is likely, and the protein displayed is translated from the DNA. The chain links TRDV2 to TRDJ3; the match to TRDD3 covers 10 bases. V trimming: 1 base; J trimming: 0 bases; junction bases outside the gene matches: 5. Germline assignment: CDR1 GEAIGNYY and CDR2 EKD. This CDR3 region has 19 residues. CDR3 protein: CACDTGGYISSWDTRQMFF. In nucleotides, the CDR3 is TGTGCCTGTGACACTGGGGGATACATAAGCTCCTGGGACACCCGACAGATGTTTTTC.

This clone was detected a few times. This rearrangement joins TRDV2 to TRDJ1, with 9 bases that match TRDD3. The CDR3 loop spans 17 amino acids. The germline gives CDR1 GEAIGNYY, CDR2 EKD. The V gene end was trimmed by 2 bases and the J gene end by 0 bases; junction bases not matched to a gene: 9. The CDR3 DNA sequence: TGTGCCTGTGACATACTGGGGGACAGGGGGTACACCGATAAACTCATCTTT. Amino acids: CACDILGDRGYTDKLIF.

The chain recombines TRDV2 with TRDJ3, with 9 bases that match TRDD3. CDR3 length equals 19 residues. The trim removed 3 bases at V and 0 bases at J, leaving 8 bases unmatched. Germline CDR1 is GEAIGNYY and CDR2 is EKD. DNA for the CDR3: TGTGCCTGTGACCGGGTACTGGGGGAGAGCTCCTGGGACACCCGACAGATGTTTTTC. Translation: CACDRVLGESSWDTRQMFF.

Points on this clone: Other DNA sequences from this sample encode an identical CDR3 as well. The CDR3 bases are TGTGCCTGTGATAGTACTGGTTCTAGCTCCTGGGACACCCGACAGATGTTTTTC. Translating it yields CACDSTGSSSWDTRQMFF. This chain connects TRDV2 to TRDJ3, with D perhaps TRDD3 (5 bases). V lost 4 bases, J lost 0 bases, and 15 bases lay in between. The germline CDR1 and CDR2 sequences are GEAIGNYY and EKD. The CDR3 consists of 18 residues.

Of note for this clone: TCRdb's entry gives the protein of a much larger clone, which mismatches this DNA's translation at residue 7, likely from a read error; the protein reported here is translated from the DNA. The chain combines TRDV2 with TRDJ3; D is possibly TRDD3 (6 bases). The CDR3 is 18 amino acids. Germline V gives CDR1 GEAIGNYY, CDR2 EKD. Trimming left V 2 bases short and J 0 bases short, with 13 bases between. CDR3 protein: CACDKVPGDSWDTRQMFF. DNA of the CDR3: TGTGCCTGTGACAAAGTACCGGGGGACTCCTGGGACACCCGACAGATGTTTTTC.

Points on this clone: Other DNA sequences in the sample encode the same CDR3. The gene calls are TRDV2 and TRDJ3; 12 nucleotides line up with TRDD3. V gave up 0 bases and J gave up 0 bases; unmatched junction bases: 8. The CDR3 length is 21 residues. Germline CDR1 is GEAIGNYY and CDR2 is EKD. This chain's CDR3 is CACDTVLGDTLNSWDTRQMFF. The CDR3 DNA is TGTGCCTGTGACACCGTACTGGGGGATACCCTTAACTCCTGGGACACCCGACAGATGTTTTTC.

Comments on this clone: Distinct nucleotide sequences in the sample also encode this CDR3. The J gene is TRDJ3, the V gene TRDV2; 7 positions match TRDD3. The germline V gene encodes CDR1 GEAIGNYY and CDR2 EKD. Trimming removed 3 bases from V and 0 bases from J; junction bases left unmatched: 13. This CDR3 has 20 amino acids. CDR3 coding DNA: TGTGCCTGTGACCCGGTACTGGGGATAAGGGGCTCCTGGGACACCCGACAGATGTTTTTC. Translation gives CACDPVLGIRGSWDTRQMFF.

This clone has just a few counts. V and J are TRDV2 and TRDJ3, with 13 bases matching TRDD3. The CDR3 has 22 amino acids. Germline-derived CDR1 and CDR2 are GEAIGNYY and EKD. The V gene end was trimmed by 0 bases and the J gene end by 0 bases; junction bases not matched to a gene: 10. The CDR3 spells CACDTLTGGYAGSSWDTRQMFF. CDR3 in DNA: TGTGCCTGTGACACCCTTACTGGGGGATACGCAGGCAGCTCCTGGGACACCCGACAGATGTTTTTC.

Regarding this clone: Additional DNA sequences in this sample encode the identical CDR3. The chain joins TRDV2 to TRDJ2; 13 nucleotides align to TRDD3. Germline CDR1 is GEAIGNYY and CDR2 is EKD. Unmatched junction bases numbered 6, after V lost 2 bases and J lost 1 base. This CDR3 comprises 18 residues. CDR3 residues: CACDKVLGDTRLTAQLFF. The CDR3 DNA reads as TGTGCCTGTGACAAAGTACTGGGGGATACGCGTTTGACAGCACAACTCTTCTTT.

The chain couples TRDV2 to TRDJ3, with TRDD3 identical over 9 bases. The CDR3 consists of 20 residues. CDR1 and CDR2 from the germline V gene are GEAIGNYY and EKD. V shed 3 bases and J 0 bases; nucleotides not matched to a gene: 11. The CDR3 DNA reads as TGTGCCTGTGACCCTTTACTGGGGGAGAAGTCCTCCTGGGACACCCGACAGATGTTTTTC. Encoded protein: CACDPLLGEKSSWDTRQMFF.

In the case of this clone: This sequence is one base from a far larger clone and is likely a read error. The same CDR3 arises from other DNA sequences in this sample as well. The chain has TRDV2 and TRDJ3, with TRDD3 matching over 9 bases. CDR3 size: 17 residues. CDR1 GEAIGNYY and CDR2 EKD come from the germline V gene. The CDR3 DNA is TGTGCCTGCGACACCGTTGGGGGATACTGGGACACCCGACAGATGTTTTTC. Encoded protein: CACDTVGGYWDTRQMFF.

Sample share makes this clone medium-sized. This may be a read error, as it is one base from a much larger clone. Other DNA sequences of this sample code for an identical CDR3. The rearrangement links TRDV2 to TRDJ3; D ambiguous. V dropped 0 bases and J dropped 0 bases, with 8 bases sitting between them. The CDR3 is made up of 17 amino acids. CDR1 and CDR2 (germline): GEAIGNYY, EKD. CDR3 residues: CACDTAGSSWDTRQMFF. The CDR3 region has the DNA TGTGCCTGTGACACCGCAGGGAGCTCCTGGGACACCCGACAGATGTTTTTC.

This clone was seen more than once but under ten times. A much larger clone differs from this one at a single base, so this may be a read error. At the DNA level, this CDR3 is encoded by other sequences in the same sample as well. V gene TRDV2 combines with J gene TRDJ3; 8 bases match TRDD3. Germline V gene lookup returns CDR1 GEAIGNYY and CDR2 EKD. The CDR3 consists of 18 residues. This CDR3 is CACDPVLGGSWDTRQMFF. CDR3 nucleotides: TGTGCCTGTGACCCCGTACTGGGGGGCTCCTGGGACACTCGACAGATGTTTTTC.